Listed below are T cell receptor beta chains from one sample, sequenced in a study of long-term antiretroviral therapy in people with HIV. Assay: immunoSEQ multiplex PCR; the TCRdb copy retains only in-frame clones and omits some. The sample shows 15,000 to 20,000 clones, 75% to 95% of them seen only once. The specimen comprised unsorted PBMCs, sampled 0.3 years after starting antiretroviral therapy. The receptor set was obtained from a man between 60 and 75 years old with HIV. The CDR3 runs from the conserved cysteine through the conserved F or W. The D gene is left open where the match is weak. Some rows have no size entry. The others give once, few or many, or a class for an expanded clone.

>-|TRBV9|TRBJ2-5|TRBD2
TGTGCCAGCAGCGTAGGTTCTAGCGGGGAGACCCAGTACTTC
CASSVGSSGETQYF
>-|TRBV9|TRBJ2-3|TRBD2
TGTGCCAGCAGCCGACTAGCGGGAGGGCTGGGCACAGATACGCAGTATTTT
CASSRLAGGLGTDTQYF
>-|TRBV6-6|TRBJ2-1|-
TGTGCCAGCAGTTACGAGTCGGAGGATGAGCAGTTCTTC
CASSYESEDEQFF
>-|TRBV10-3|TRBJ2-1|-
TGTGCCATCAGTGATAAGAAGGGCTACAATGAGCAGTTCTTC
CAISDKKGYNEQFF
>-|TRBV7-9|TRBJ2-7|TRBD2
TGTGCCAGCAGCCAGGCGGGGACTAGCGGCCTGAGGGAGCAGTACTTC
CASSQAGTSGLREQYF
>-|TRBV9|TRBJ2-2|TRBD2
TGTGCCAGCAGCGTAGGGGGACTAGCGGGAAACACCGGGGAGCTGTTTTTT
CASSVGGLAGNTGELFF
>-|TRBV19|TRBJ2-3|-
TGTGCCAGTAGTATTGGTGAAGGAGATACGCAGTATTTT
CASSIGEGDTQYF
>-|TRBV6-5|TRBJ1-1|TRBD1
TGTGCCGGATCGATCCGGGACAGGGGATACACTGAAGCTTTCTTT
CAGSIRDRGYTEAFF
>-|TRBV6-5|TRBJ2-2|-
TGTGCCAGCAGTCCGCCTAACCCCCCCGGGGAGCTGTTTTTT
CASSPPNPPGELFF
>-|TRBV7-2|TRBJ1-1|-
TGTGCCAGCAGCTCGGGGGGCGCGGGCACTGAAGCTTTCTTT
CASSSGGAGTEAFF
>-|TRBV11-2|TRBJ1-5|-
TGTGCCAGCAGCTTAGGTGGTCAGTATAGCAATCAGCCCCAGCATTTT
CASSLGGQYSNQPQHF
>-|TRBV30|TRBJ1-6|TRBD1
TGTGCCTGGGACAGGGGGAATTCACCCCTCCACTTT
CAWDRGNSPLHF
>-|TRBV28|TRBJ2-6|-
TGTGCCGGCTCCGGGCGGCAGCTCTCTGGGGCCAACGTCCTGACTTTC
CAGSGRQLSGANVLTF
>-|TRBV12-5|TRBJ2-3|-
TGTGCTAGTGGTTTGGTAGGGACAGATACGCAGTATTTT
CASGLVGTDTQYF
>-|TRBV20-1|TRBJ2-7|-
TGCAGTGCTAGAGAGGGTTCGGAGCAGTACTTC
CSAREGSEQYF
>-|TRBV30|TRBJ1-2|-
TGTGCCTGGACTGGCCGGTCGGGTAACTATGGCTACACCTTC
CAWTGRSGNYGYTF
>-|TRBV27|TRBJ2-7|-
TGTGCCAGCAGTTTATCGGGACGGATCTCCTACGAGCAGTACTTC
CASSLSGRISYEQYF
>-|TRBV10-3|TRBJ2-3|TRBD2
TGTGCCATCACTAGCGGGGGGGCGGATACGCAGTATTTT
CAITSGGADTQYF
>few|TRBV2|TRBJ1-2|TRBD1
TGTGCCAGCAGTGACACTTGGACAGGGGAACCCTGGGGCTACACCTTC
CASSDTWTGEPWGYTF
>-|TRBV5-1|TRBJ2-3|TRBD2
TGCGCCAGCAGCTTGGCCGGACTAGGAACGGATACGCAGTATTTT
CASSLAGLGTDTQYF
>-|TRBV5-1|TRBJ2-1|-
TGCGCCAGCAGCTTGGCAGGGTTGGGTTCGTCAGACATGAGGAATGAGCAGTTCTTC
CASSLAGLGSSDMRNEQFF
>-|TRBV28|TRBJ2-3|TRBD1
TGTGCCAGCGGGGGACAGGGTACAATCGCAGATACGCAGTATTTT
CASGGQGTIADTQYF
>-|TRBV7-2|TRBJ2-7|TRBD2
TGTGCCAGCAGCACCCGGGGTAGCGGGAGGGCCTTGGTCTACGAGCAGTACTTC
CASSTRGSGRALVYEQYF
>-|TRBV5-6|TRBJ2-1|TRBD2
TGTGCCAGCAGCTTGGACGCGGGAGTTTCCGTCTACAATGAGCAGTTCTTC
CASSLDAGVSVYNEQFF
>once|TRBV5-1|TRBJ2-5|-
TGCGCCAGCAGCGCGTCGGGGGCCCAAGAGACCCAGTACTTC
CASSASGAQETQYF
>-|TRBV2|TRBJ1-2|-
TGTGCCAGCAGTCCCTCTAGACAGGAACTCTATGGCTACACCTTC
CASSPSRQELYGYTF
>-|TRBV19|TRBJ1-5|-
TGTGCCAGTAGTCCCCATTTGACAACTCGGGGACCTCCCCAGCATTTT
CASSPHLTTRGPPQHF
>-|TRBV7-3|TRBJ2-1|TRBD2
TGTGAACGGGGACTAGCGGGAAAGATTAATGAGCAGTTCTTC
CERGLAGKINEQFF
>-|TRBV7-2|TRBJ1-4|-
TGTGCCAGCAGCTTAGCAGGGGCGAAGGAAAAACTGTTTTTT
CASSLAGAKEKLFF
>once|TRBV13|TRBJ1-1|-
TGTGCCAGCATATCGAGCGTTCAGATTGGTGAAGCTTTCTTT
CASISSVQIGEAFF
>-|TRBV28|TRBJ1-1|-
TGTGCCAGCAGTTTATCGTGGGCTGAAGCTTTCTTT
CASSLSWAEAFF
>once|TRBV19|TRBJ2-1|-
TGTGCCAGTAGTATAGATCAGGCAGGTTACAATGAGCAGTTCTTC
CASSIDQAGYNEQFF
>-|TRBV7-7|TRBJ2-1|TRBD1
TGTGCCAGCAGCCCGGACAGGTACAATGAGCAGTTCTTC
CASSPDRYNEQFF
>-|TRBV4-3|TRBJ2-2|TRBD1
TGCGCCAGCAGCCAAGGGACAGGGACCTTCTCGAACACCGGGGAGCTGTTTTTT
CASSQGTGTFSNTGELFF
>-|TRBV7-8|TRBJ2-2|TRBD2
TGTGCCAGCAGCTTAGGACTAGCGGGAGGTACCGGGGAGCTGTTTTTT
CASSLGLAGGTGELFF
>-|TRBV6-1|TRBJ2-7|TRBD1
TGTGCCAGCAGTGAACAACAGGGGCCCCTTGCCTACGAGCAGTACTTC
CASSEQQGPLAYEQYF
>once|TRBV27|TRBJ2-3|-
TGTGCCAGCAGTTTTCAGGTTGAGGGACGGCGCACAGATACGCAGTATTTT
CASSFQVEGRRTDTQYF
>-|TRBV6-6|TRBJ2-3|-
TGTGCCAGCAGTTCGGACCGAGATACGCAGTATTTT
CASSSDRDTQYF
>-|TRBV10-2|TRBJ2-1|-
TGCGCCAGCAGTTTAGGGAATCCCTACAATGAGCAGTTCTTC
CASSLGNPYNEQFF
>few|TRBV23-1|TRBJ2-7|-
TGCGCCAGCGGGCGGACAGTCTCCTACGAGCAGTACTTC
CASGRTVSYEQYF
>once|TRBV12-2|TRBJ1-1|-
TGTGCAAGTGGAACCCAATTAGGGGGCCATGGGAACACTGAAGCTTTCTTT
CASGTQLGGHGNTEAFF
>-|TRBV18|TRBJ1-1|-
TGTGCCAGCTCACCAGGGGGCGCACAGAACACTGAAGCTTTCTTT
CASSPGGAQNTEAFF